One T cell receptor beta chain is described in this entry. This record belongs to a study of blood T cell repertoires in COVID-19. In the study overall: COVID-19 samples from acute and convalescent phases originated in the United States, Italy and Spain. The analysed material was cDNA or gDNA that came from T cells, B-cell-depleted T cells, or PBMCs.

The method was immunoSEQ multiplex PCR; TCRdb's version includes in-frame clones alone and lacks a portion of them. The sample includes 300,000 to 400,000 clones, roughly 90% seen only once; the top ten take about 2.4%. Participant ages covered 18 to 89 years across around 25 US areas. The CDR3 length is 14 residues. J was trimmed by 8 bases and V by 1 base; bases with no gene match: 6. CDR1 SEHNR and CDR2 FQNEAQ come from the germline V gene (reference sequence). Sequencing was carried out using PBMCs or T cells enriched from blood (not recorded which). This chain links TRBV7-9 with TRBJ1-1; 8 bases line up with TRBD1. This TCR was sampled from a man in his sixties who had recovered from COVID-19. CDR3 region: CASSLGRGHGEAFF. In DNA form, the CDR3 reads TGTGCCAGCAGCTTAGGCAGGGGGCATGGGGAAGCTTTCTTT.